The 18 T cell receptor beta chains presented below share a single source sample, sequenced in a study of blood T cell repertoires in COVID-19. Measured with immunoSEQ multiplex PCR; TCRdb has only the in-frame clones, and not every one. Counted here are roughly 250,000 clones, about 87% occurring once; the ten biggest clones make up about 1.6%. The sequenced material came from PBMCs or T cells enriched from blood (not recorded which). These receptor sequences come from a woman between 45 and 60 years old who had recovered from COVID-19.

The chain joins TRBV10-3 to TRBJ1-2, with a possible D match to TRBD1 (5 bases). The CDR3 totals 19 residues. Germline CDR1 reads ENHRY; CDR2 reads SYGVKD. The V and J ends lost 2 bases and 4 bases respectively, with 26 bases between them. DNA for the CDR3: TGTGCCATCAGTGAGCCCCCGGGTGGGCAGGGCCGCTCCAGCTATGGCTACACCTTC. Translating gives CAISEPPGGQGRSSYGYTF.

This clone was found a few times. The V call is TRBV7-9, the J call TRBJ2-2; D remains unclear. This CDR3 has 12 residues. The V gene's germline CDR1 is SEHNR and CDR2 FQNEAQ (reference sequence). V was clipped by 5 bases and J by 8 bases, with 9 bases between them. The CDR3 DNA reads TGTGCCAGCAGCCCTATGCTGGGGGAGCTGTTTTTT. The encoded protein is CASSPMLGELFF.

This chain connects TRBV28 to TRBJ1-1; the D is unclear. The germline V gene has CDR1 MDHEN and CDR2 SYDVKM. The ends were cut back, 10 bases at V and 2 bases at J, with 8 bases in the middle. The CDR3 spans 11 residues. CDR3 residues: CATTVNTEAFF. CDR3 nucleotide sequence: TGTGCCACTACAGTCAACACTGAAGCTTTCTTT.

On this clone: One end of the junction fails to match germline, which may point to a read error. The chain uses TRBV14 and TRBJ2-7; D is unresolved. The germline V gene has CDR1 SGHDN and CDR2 FVKESK. CDR3 size: 13 residues. The CDR3: CASSQDRRRPVNF. The DNA of the CDR3 is TGTGCCAGCAGCCAAGATCGTCGGCGGCCCGTCAACTTC.

This CDR3 reads CASSLTSGSIYNEQFF. DNA of the CDR3: TGCGCCAGCAGCTTGACTAGCGGGTCCATCTACAATGAGCAGTTCTTC. The genes are TRBV5-1 and TRBJ2-1, with 9 positions matching TRBD2. The J segment lost 3 bases and the V segment lost 1 base, leaving 5 bases of the junction unmatched. In germline, CDR1 is SGHRS, CDR2 YFSETQ. The CDR3 runs to 16 residues.

This chain links TRBV6-5 with TRBJ2-5; D not resolved. Germline V gene data show CDR1 as MNHEY and CDR2 as SVGAGI. The CDR3 covers 13 residues. Trimming removed 6 bases at V and 0 bases at J, with 8 bases between. CDR3 DNA sequence: TGTGCCAGCAGCCCGCAGTACCAAGAGACCCAGTACTTC. This translates into CASSPQYQETQYF.

This chain links TRBV11-2 with TRBJ1-6; no reliable D call. The CDR3 length is 16 residues. The V gene lost 2 bases and the J gene lost 2 bases, with 10 bases spanning the gap. Germline V lookup: CDR1 SGHAT, CDR2 FQNNGV. DNA for the CDR3: TGTGCCAGCAGCTTAACCGGGAAGGCCTATAATTCACCCCTCCACTTT. Encoded protein: CASSLTGKAYNSPLHF.

This chain links TRBV5-1 with TRBJ2-2, with D tentatively TRBD2 (6 bases). Trimming cost V 2 bases and J 1 base, with 6 bases left between them. The CDR3 sequence is 14 residues long. The germline V gene encodes CDR1 SGHRS and CDR2 YFSETQ. The CDR3 nucleotides read TGCGCCAGCAGCTTTAGCGGGAACACCGGGGAGCTGTTTTTT. The encoded protein is CASSFSGNTGELFF. The variable domain in full, completed from reference TRBV5-1 and TRBJ2-2, reads KAGVTQTPRYLIKTRGQQVTLSCSPISGHRSVSWYQQTPGQGLQFLFEYFSETQRNKGNFPGRFSGRQFSNSRSEMNVSTLELGDSALYLCASSFSGNTGELFFGEGSRLTVL.

The chain uses TRBV28 and TRBJ1-5; TRBD1 matches 8 bases. The V gene's germline CDR1 is MDHEN and CDR2 SYDVKM. J lost 1 base, V lost 3 bases, and 8 bases had no gene match. This CDR3 spans 17 amino acids. CDR3 DNA sequence: TGTGCCAGCAGTTTCGGCAGGGGGCTAGGGAGCAATCAGCCCCAGCATTTT. Residues: CASSFGRGLGSNQPQHF.

The genes are TRBV28 and TRBJ2-3, with D unresolved. The V end was cut by 5 bases, the J end by 4 bases, with 19 bases between. Germline-derived CDR1 and CDR2 are MDHEN and SYDVKM. CDR3 length: 16 amino acids. This CDR3 is CASSPHLGLFADTQYF. The CDR3 DNA follows: TGTGCCAGCAGTCCCCACCTCGGGTTATTCGCAGATACGCAGTATTTT. The entire variable domain, with the rest obtained from reference TRBV28 and TRBJ2-3, is as follows: DVKVTQSSRYLVKRTGEKVFLECVQDMDHENMFWYRQDPGLGLRLIYFSYDVKMKEKGDIPEGYSVSREKKERFSLILESASTNQTSMYLCASSPHLGLFADTQYFGPGTRLTVL.

This chain links TRBV2 with TRBJ2-5; 10 bases map to TRBD2. V shed 7 bases and J 7 bases; nucleotides not matched to a gene: 9. This CDR3 contains 14 residues. Germline V CDR1 and CDR2: SNHLY, FYNNEI. In DNA, the CDR3 is TGTGCCAGCACAGGACTAGCGGCTTCAGGGACCCAGTACTTC. Residues: CASTGLAASGTQYF.

The gene calls are TRBV5-4 and TRBJ1-2, with TRBD1 matching 8 bases. J gave up 4 bases and V 9 bases, and 14 bases lay outside the gene matches. Germline CDR1 reads SGHNT; CDR2 reads YYREEE (reference sequence). The CDR3 has 15 amino acids. The CDR3 sequence is CATKQQGGGSYGYTF. Here the CDR3 DNA reads TGTGCCACCAAGCAACAGGGGGGTGGAAGCTATGGCTACACCTTC. The whole variable domain, remainder taken from reference TRBV5-4 and TRBJ1-2, is ETGVTQSPTHLIKTRGQQVTLRCSSQSGHNTVSWYQQALGQGPQFIFQYYREEENGRGNFPPRFSGLQFPNYSSELNVNALELDDSALYLCATKQQGGGSYGYTFGSGTRLTVV.

V usage is TRBV7-3 and J usage is TRBJ2-1, with 8 bases that match TRBD2. Per the germline V gene, CDR1 is SGHTA and CDR2 is FQGTGA. This CDR3 contains 15 residues. With V trimmed by 5 bases and J by 5 bases, 8 bases remained unmatched. CDR3 nucleotide sequence: TGTGCCAGCAGCCCAACTAGCGGCGTTAACAATGAGCAGTTCTTC. Protein: CASSPTSGVNNEQFF.

The CDR3 DNA follows: TGTGCCAGCAGATTTAGCGGGAGGCCTTCCTACGAGCAGTACTTC. Amino acid sequence: CASRFSGRPSYEQYF. This sequence joins TRBV28 and TRBJ2-7; 10 bases map to TRBD2. The germline gives CDR1 MDHEN, CDR2 SYDVKM. Trimming took 6 bases from V and 1 from J; bases not matched to a gene: 6. The CDR3 loop spans 15 amino acids. Using reference TRBV28 and TRBJ2-7 for the parts outside the CDR3, the full variable domain is DVKVTQSSRYLVKRTGEKVFLECVQDMDHENMFWYRQDPGLGLRLIYFSYDVKMKEKGDIPEGYSVSREKKERFSLILESASTNQTSMYLCASRFSGRPSYEQYFGPGTRLTVT.

The chain combines TRBV5-4 with TRBJ1-3; TRBD1 agrees at 7 bases. Germline V lookup: CDR1 SGHNT, CDR2 YYREEE (reference sequence). This CDR3 is 15 amino acids long. With V trimmed by 4 bases and J by 0 bases, 4 bases remained unmatched. CDR3 sequence (DNA): TGTGCCAGCAGCCAGGACAGGACCTCTGGAAACACCATATATTTT. Translation: CASSQDRTSGNTIYF.

The chain joins TRBV5-1 to TRBJ1-4; TRBD1 aligns across 7 bases. The V gene end was trimmed by 1 base and the J gene end by 5 bases; junction bases not matched to a gene: 2. Germline V gene sequence: CDR1 SGHRS, CDR2 YFSETQ. The length of the CDR3 is 14 residues. The CDR3 reads CASSLTGANEKLFF. The CDR3 DNA reads as TGCGCCAGCAGCTTGACAGGGGCAAATGAAAAACTGTTTTTT.

As for this clone: Other nucleotide sequences in the sample specify the same CDR3. V usage is TRBV27 and J usage is TRBJ1-6, with 7 bases fitting TRBD1. This CDR3 has 13 residues. With 5 bases clipped from V and 7 bases from J, the junction kept 2 bases outside the gene matches. Germline lookup yields CDR1 MNHEY and CDR2 SMNVEV (reference sequence). CDR3 DNA: TGTGCCAGCAGTCCAGGGGGGAATTCACCCCTCCACTTT. Its translation: CASSPGGNSPLHF.

V gene TRBV18 combines with J gene TRBJ2-5; 8 bases line up with TRBD1. J lost 5 bases, V lost 2 bases, and 4 bases had no gene match. Germline loops: CDR1 KGHSH, CDR2 LQKENI. The CDR3 is made up of 14 amino acids. Written as DNA, the CDR3 is TGTGCCAGCTCACCAAGGACAGGGAACGAGACCCAGTACTTC. It codes for CASSPRTGNETQYF.